Below, one T cell receptor (beta chain) is given with its context. Which antigen it targets is not known. It has no much larger one-base neighbor in the sample; base qualities were not kept. This specimen comes from a study of blood T cell repertoires in COVID-19 (dated by TCRdb to the early 2020s). For the wider study: Samples from collaborators originated in the United States, Italy and Spain and spanned both the acute and convalescent phases of COVID-19. Where available, HLA class I and class II types were obtained from metadata supplied by the sample provider rather than from assay-based typing. Deeply sampled blood TCRbeta repertoires from subjects exposed to, actively infected with, or recovered from COVID-19 were included in the dataset. Nearly every sample came with metadata listing a de-identified subject ID, COVID-19 status, age in years and sex. Samples came from the ongoing ImmuneRACE study (first 160 participants) plus 1,254 subjects from 6 global collaborators. The repertoires were released in a freely available public database intended as a resource for research on the immune response to SARS-CoV-2. The material from the prospective study consisted of cDNA or gDNA derived from T cells, B-cell-depleted T cells, or PBMCs. Findings and caveats that apply to the study as a whole: The quantity of clinical and demographic metadata differed by source and by participant and was supplied without curation.

Whole blood was collected in K2EDTA tubes by collaborating institutions according to the institutions' own protocols. Collaborator samples were shipped for TCRbeta analysis as frozen whole blood, isolated PBMCs, or DNA extracted from either sample type. V ends up 4 bases short and J 3 bases short, with an unmatched junction base count of 10. CDR3 length: 16 amino acids, cysteine to phenylalanine. The retained sequence is limited to the CDR3, 48 bases, with the frame set at the first base. Looking up the germline V gene (reference sequence) yields CDR1 LGHDT and CDR2 YNNKEL. TCRbeta CDR3 regions were amplified from genomic DNA by means of the immunoSEQ Assay, a bias-controlled multiplex PCR. Concerning the study's data processing: The number of nucleated cells in each sample was estimated from the amplification of reference gene primers within the assay. To quantify the absolute abundance of each unique TCRbeta CDR3 rearrangement, sequence reads were collapsed and filtered. For each sample, productive Simpson clonality was calculated as the square root of Simpson's diversity index across productive rearrangements. TCRdb mirrors the immuneACCESS table, restricted to in-frame sequences. Some clones are absent from its copies; in checked studies, under half trace to an unresolved V gene, and the reason for the others is unknown. The DNA was the basis for D and trimming; V, J and clone size are from that table. The sample table shows tens of thousands of clones, and more than 80% are seen once. The top ten constitute roughly 10% of the sample.

The sequenced material came from peripheral blood. The receptor chain draws on TRBV3-1 (or the pseudogene TRBV3-2) and TRBJ2-7, with 9 central nucleotides matching TRBD1. This TCR was sampled from a man aged 60-69 years in a cohort sampled during active COVID-19. The DNA is TGTGCCAGCAGCCCCACATATTGGACAGGGGTCTACGAGCAGTACTTC. This encodes CASSPTYWTGVYEQYF.